One sample yielded the 10 T cell receptor beta chains listed below, sequenced in a study of blood T cells in healthy people across ages. The authors ran a second PCR of roughly 6 to 12 cycles using a sample-barcoded 5' primer and a J-beta primer mix. Each CDR3 protein is one row after TCRdb ran MiXCR on the 5' RACE reads. The sample yields over 1,500,000 distinct CDR3 sequences, 39% seen once. The specimen was blood. These receptors came from a human donor in good health.

This rearrangement joins TRBV11-3 to TRBJ1-6; D ambiguous. V lost 4 bases and J lost 13, with 14 bases in between. The CDR3 length is 13 residues. Germline V gene sequence: CDR1 SGHNT, CDR2 YENEEA. The CDR3 bases are TGTGCCAGCAGCTCCGCTCTTTTGTCGCCCCTCCACTTT. Translation gives CASSSALLSPLHF.

This clonotype turned up a few times. This rearrangement joins TRBV10-3 to TRBJ2-1; D remains ambiguous. The CDR3 has 13 residues. Deletions cut 0 bases from V and 6 bases from J, with 6 bases between. Germline CDR1 ENHRY, CDR2 SYGVKD. The CDR3 is CAISESQGNEQFF. The CDR3 coding sequence is TGTGCCATCAGTGAGTCGCAAGGCAATGAGCAGTTCTTC.

J is TRBJ1-2 and V is TRBV20-1; TRBD1 might be the D (5 bases). The germline V gene has CDR1 DFQATT and CDR2 SNEGSKA (reference sequence). V was clipped by 4 bases and J by 2 bases, with 11 bases between them. This CDR3 is built from 13 residues. CDR3 in amino acids: CSANLRENYGYTF. CDR3 in DNA: TGCAGTGCTAATCTCAGGGAAAACTATGGCTACACCTTC.

V and J are TRBV7-2 and TRBJ2-2, with 11 bases lining up with TRBD2. V was clipped by 2 bases and J by 4 bases; unmatched bases: 6. CDR1 is SGHTA and CDR2 is FQGNSA in the germline V gene. This CDR3 is built from 17 residues. The CDR3 DNA reads as TGTGCCAGCAGCTTATGGGGGACTAGCGGTATCACCGGGGAGCTGTTTTTT. Its translation is CASSLWGTSGITGELFF.

The genes are TRBV28 and TRBJ2-6; TRBD1 or TRBD2 may be the D gene (6 bases each). V lost 0 bases to trimming and J lost 0 bases, with 12 bases between them. Germline V gives CDR1 MDHEN, CDR2 SYDVKM. The CDR3 contains 18 residues. The CDR3, as DNA: TGTGCCAGCAGTTTATGGGGGGGCAGATACTCTGGGGCCAACGTCCTGACTTTC. It translates to CASSLWGGRYSGANVLTF.

The chain couples TRBV7-6 to TRBJ2-5; TRBD1 matches at 8 bases. The CDR3 spans 20 residues. V dropped 5 bases and J dropped 2; count of bases not matched to a gene: 22. The germline CDR1 and CDR2 sequences are SGHVS and FNYEAQ. CDR3 nucleotide sequence: TGTGCCAGCAGCCTGCTCCAAAACAGGGGGATTGGGTCCCCGCAAGAGACCCAGTACTTC. This gives the protein CASSLLQNRGIGSPQETQYF. Full variable domain (remainder filled in from reference TRBV7-6 and TRBJ2-5): GAGVSQSPRYKVTKRGQDVALRCDPISGHVSLYWYRQALGQGPEFLTYFNYEAQQDKSGLPNDRFSAERPEGSISTLTIQRTEQRDSAMYRCASSLLQNRGIGSPQETQYFGPGTRLLVL.

The chain links TRBV6-2 or TRBV6-3 to TRBJ1-5, with D unclear. From germline, CDR1 is MNHEY and CDR2 SVGEGT. V was clipped by 6 bases and J by 8 bases, with 23 bases between them. The CDR3 runs to 16 residues. DNA of the CDR3: TGTGCCAGCAGAAAACGAGGGCTTTCCGAAAGAGAGCCCCAGCATTTT. Translation gives CASRKRGLSEREPQHF.

This clonotype occurred a few times. Given a much more abundant clone one base away, this may be a read error. The V and J genes are TRBV29-1 and TRBJ2-1; weak D call: TRBD1 (5 bases). Judging by the DNA end, TRBJ2-7 fits better; the J call may be wrong. Germline loops: CDR1 SQVTM, CDR2 ANQGSEA. CDR3 size: 13 residues. The CDR3 here is CSASPLGPNEQYF. The CDR3 coding sequence is TGCAGCGCAAGCCCGCTGGGGCCCAATGAGCAGTACTTC.

The V call is TRBV24-1, the J call TRBJ1-2; D call uncertain. V was trimmed by 3 bases and J by 6 bases, leaving 19 bases between them. The CDR3 has 16 amino acids. Germline V gene lookup returns CDR1 KGHDR and CDR2 SFDVKD. Here the CDR3 DNA reads TGTGCCACCAGTGATCTCACATCCCACCCAATCCATGGCTACACCTTC. It translates to CATSDLTSHPIHGYTF.

The J gene is TRBJ1-1, the V gene TRBV30, with TRBD1 matching over 7 bases. CDR3 length: 14 amino acids. Germline V lookup: CDR1 GTSNPN, CDR2 SVGIG (reference sequence). Trimming removed 0 bases from V and 4 bases from J; junction bases left unmatched: 5. As DNA, the CDR3 is TGTGCCTGGAGTGTAGGACAGGCGACCACTGAAGCTTTCTTT. It yields the protein CAWSVGQATTEAFF.